These 19 T cell receptor beta chains originate from one sample sequenced in a study of cytomegalovirus exposure and HLA in healthy donors. Sequencing used immunoSEQ multiplex PCR; TCRdb keeps in-frame clones, though not all of them. The sample includes some 120,000 clones, about 96% of them seen just once. What was sequenced was PBMCs. These receptors originate from a man younger than 35 in good health and CMV-seronegative.

The CDR3 loop is CASSLPTLREQFF. CDR3 nucleotide sequence: TGCGCCAGCAGCTTGCCTACCTTACGCGAGCAGTTCTTC. The V call is TRBV5-1, the J call TRBJ2-1; D is unclear. The CDR3 has 13 residues. V lost 1 base and J lost 10, with 12 bases in between. Germline V gene sequence: CDR1 SGHRS, CDR2 YFSETQ.

This clone was seen once. V and J are TRBV27 and TRBJ1-5; TRBD1 might be the D (5 bases). V lost 2 bases and J 3 bases, leaving 11 bases between the germline ends. There are 15 residues in the CDR3. Germline-derived CDR1 and CDR2 are MNHEY and SMNVEV (reference sequence). The DNA of the CDR3 is TGTGCCAGCAGTTTACGGGGGATGAACAATCAGCCCCAGCATTTT. This translates into CASSLRGMNNQPQHF.

The rearrangement joins TRBV10-3 to TRBJ2-1; maybe TRBD2 (5 bases). Germline V lookup: CDR1 ENHRY, CDR2 SYGVKD. The CDR3 spans 17 residues. V gave up 3 bases and J gave up 6 bases, with 21 bases separating them. Written as DNA, the CDR3 is TGTGCCATCAGTGATGGCAGCGGAGGTAGCCTGGGCAATGAGCAGTTCTTC. This encodes CAISDGSGGSLGNEQFF.

This rearrangement joins TRBV27 to TRBJ2-7; tentatively, D is TRBD1 (5 bases). Trimming pared 3 bases from V and 4 bases from J, leaving 16 bases between. This CDR3 region has 15 residues. The germline V gene encodes CDR1 MNHEY and CDR2 SMNVEV (reference sequence). The CDR3 nucleotides are TGTGCCAGCAGTTTGACAGCCATCTCCGGTTACGAGCAGTACTTC. Its translation: CASSLTAISGYEQYF.

V and J are TRBV13 and TRBJ1-2; 7 bases map to TRBD1. Trimming removed 4 bases from V and 6 bases from J; junction bases left unmatched: 5. The CDR3 length is 13 residues. The germline gives CDR1 PRHDT, CDR2 FYEKMQ (reference sequence). CDR3 nucleotides: TGTGCCAGCAGCTCCGACAGGGCCCATGGCTACACCTTC. This translates into CASSSDRAHGYTF.

The chain combines TRBV4-1 with TRBJ2-7, with 8 bases lining up with TRBD2. There are 16 residues in the CDR3. Germline trimming cut 0 bases from V and 2 bases from J; bases unmatched to any gene: 6. Germline CDR1 reads MGHRA; CDR2 reads YSYEKL. The CDR3 nucleotides are TGCGCCAGCAGCCAAGATACTACGGGAGGGCCCTACGAGCAGTACTTC. This translates into CASSQDTTGGPYEQYF.

J is TRBJ2-7 and V is TRBV9; 7 nucleotides agree with TRBD2. Trimming cost V 3 bases and J 4 bases; bases outside gene matches: 19. This CDR3 comprises 18 residues. Germline CDR1 and CDR2: SGDLS and YYNGEE. CDR3 loop: CASSASGAAGENYYEQYF. The DNA of the CDR3 is TGTGCCAGCAGCGCCTCTGGGGCGGCGGGAGAAAACTATTACGAGCAGTACTTC.

The chain uses TRBV4-1 and TRBJ2-2, with TRBD2 matching over 7 bases. V trimming: 1 base; J trimming: 5 bases; junction bases outside the gene matches: 4. The CDR3 has 15 residues. Germline V gene lookup returns CDR1 MGHRA and CDR2 YSYEKL. For the CDR3, the DNA is TGCGCCAGCAGCCAAGTTGTCGGGAGGACCGGGGAGCTGTTTTTT. This sequence encodes CASSQVVGRTGELFF.

The chain combines TRBV21-1 with TRBJ2-3; whether TRBD1, the table's D call, matches the DNA was not checked. TRBV21-1 is tagged as a pseudogene. The CDR3 contains 18 residues. The CDR3 sequence: CASSKGDSSGGSTDTQYF. CDR3 sequence (DNA): TGTGCCAGCAGCAAAGGAGACAGCTCAGGGGGGAGCACAGATACGCAGTATTTT.

The CDR3 loop is CASSYSEINEQFF. The CDR3 DNA is TGTGCCAGCAGTTACTCAGAGATCAATGAGCAGTTCTTC. The rearrangement uses TRBV6-5 and TRBJ2-1; D not resolved. The germline V gene encodes CDR1 MNHEY and CDR2 SVGAGI. Trimming left V 0 bases short and J 6 bases short, with 6 bases between. The CDR3 runs to 13 residues.

The chain has TRBV11-3 and TRBJ2-7, with 7 bases that match TRBD2. Trimming removed 5 bases from V and 3 bases from J; junction bases left unmatched: 4. Germline V gene sequence: CDR1 SGHNT, CDR2 YENEEA. There are 13 residues in the CDR3. The CDR3 region has the DNA TGTGCCAGCAGCACCGGACTAGGCTACGAGCAGTACTTC. Protein product: CASSTGLGYEQYF.

This chain connects TRBV7-3 to TRBJ2-3, with D unclear. The V gene's germline CDR1 is SGHTA and CDR2 FQGTGA. Trimming stripped 0 bases from V and 1 base from J, with 11 bases between. This CDR3 is built from 16 residues. CDR3: CASSLTSPEGTDTQYF. DNA for the CDR3: TGTGCCAGCAGCTTAACGTCCCCCGAGGGCACAGATACGCAGTATTTT.

The chain combines TRBV27 with TRBJ2-1, with 11 bases aligning to TRBD2. CDR1 MNHEY and CDR2 SMNVEV come from the germline V gene (reference sequence). The V gene end was trimmed by 5 bases and the J gene end by 4 bases; junction bases not matched to a gene: 10. The CDR3 has 17 amino acids. CDR3 sequence: CASSPLAGGPRYNEQFF. CDR3 in DNA: TGTGCCAGCAGTCCCCTAGCGGGAGGTCCGCGGTACAATGAGCAGTTCTTC.

The chain couples TRBV5-1 to TRBJ2-7, with 7 bases lining up with TRBD1. CDR3 length: 15 amino acids. V lost 4 bases, J lost 7 bases, and 14 bases stayed unmatched. CDR1 and CDR2 from the germline V gene are SGHRS and YFSETQ. The CDR3, as DNA: TGCGCCAGCAGCCCGGGACAGCTACGAATTGGGGAGCAGTACTTC. Its translation is CASSPGQLRIGEQYF.

The gene calls are TRBV11-2 and TRBJ1-2, with D possibly matching TRBD1 (6 bases). The CDR3 loop spans 17 amino acids. The V end was cut by 4 bases, the J end by 2 bases, with 20 bases between. Germline loops: CDR1 SGHAT, CDR2 FQNNGV. The CDR3 sequence is CASSSGSDSPFNYGYTF. Written as DNA, the CDR3 is TGTGCCAGCAGCTCGGGGTCGGACAGCCCATTCAACTATGGCTACACCTTC.

The J gene is TRBJ2-7, the V gene TRBV5-1, with a possible D match to TRBD2 (6 bases). V was clipped by 4 bases and J by 6 bases, with 23 bases between them. CDR1 is SGHRS, CDR2 YFSETQ, per germline. The CDR3 runs 16 residues. CDR3 DNA: TGCGCCAGCAGCCCCCGAGGGCGGGACCCCTCCGGCGAGCAGTACTTC. It translates to CASSPRGRDPSGEQYF. The complete variable domain, with remaining parts taken from reference TRBV5-1 and TRBJ2-7, reads KAGVTQTPRYLIKTRGQQVTLSCSPISGHRSVSWYQQTPGQGLQFLFEYFSETQRNKGNFPGRFSGRQFSNSRSEMNVSTLELGDSALYLCASSPRGRDPSGEQYFGPGTRLTVT.

This clone was observed once. The chain recombines TRBV7-9 with TRBJ2-7; 11 bases fit TRBD2. This CDR3 is built from 14 residues. Unmatched junction bases numbered 7, after V lost 5 bases and J lost 7 bases. Germline V gene data show CDR1 as SEHNR and CDR2 as FQNEAQ (reference sequence). The CDR3 loop reads CASSLTSGSDEQYF. CDR3 sequence (DNA): TGTGCCAGCAGCCTCACTAGCGGGAGTGATGAGCAGTACTTC.

This clone came up a few times. The genes are TRBV5-6 and TRBJ2-7, with 13 nucleotides matching TRBD2. This CDR3 is built from 18 residues. The germline CDR1 and CDR2 sequences are SGHDT and YYEEEE. The V and J ends lost 4 bases and 2 bases, in that order; junction bases with no gene match: 12. CDR3 bases: TGTGCCAGCAGCCGGTTACTAGCGGGAGGGCCTCGTGCCTACGAGCAGTACTTC. It yields the protein CASSRLLAGGPRAYEQYF. Full variable domain (missing parts from reference TRBV5-6 and TRBJ2-7): DAGVTQSPTHLIKTRGQQVTLRCSPKSGHDTVSWYQQALGQGPQFIFQYYEEEERQRGNFPDRFSGHQFPNYSSELNVNALLLGDSALYLCASSRLLAGGPRAYEQYFGPGTRLTVT.

This clone appeared a single time. The chain has TRBV19 and TRBJ1-2, with D unresolved. The length of the CDR3 is 14 residues. V was clipped by 3 bases and J by 6 bases, with 14 bases between them. Looked up from germline, CDR1 is LNHDA and CDR2 is SQIVND (reference sequence). The CDR3 DNA reads TGTGCCAGTAGTATCGACGGGATGACTGATGGCTACACCTTC. Its protein is CASSIDGMTDGYTF.